The rows below give T cell receptor beta chains drawn from one sample of a study of cytomegalovirus exposure and HLA in healthy donors. Sequencing was performed with immunoSEQ multiplex PCR; in TCRdb, only in-frame clones are kept and a portion is missing. The repertoire holds roughly 160,000 clones, with roughly 80% as singletons. Sequencing was done on a sample of PBMCs. The receptors originated from a man aged 25-40 years in good health and CMV-seronegative. Each CDR3 is given with its conserved first and last residue. The D gene is left open where the match is weak. A clone size is listed for some rows: how often the clone was seen (once, few, many), or a class if it is expanded.

TRBV19	.	TRBJ2-7	TRBD1	CATHTYLTGGSYEQYF	TGTGCCACCCACACGTACTTGACAGGGGGTTCCTACGAGCAGTACTTC
TRBV29-1	.	TRBJ1-2	TRBD1	CSVRTGEIVGYTF	TGCAGCGTCCGGACAGGGGAGATTGTTGGCTACACCTTC
TRBV7-3	.	TRBJ2-7	.	CASSLGFGEQYF	TGTGCCAGCAGCTTAGGCTTTGGCGAGCAGTACTTC
TRBV2	.	TRBJ1-2	.	CASTPERDWGYTF	TGTGCCAGCACCCCTGAAAGGGACTGGGGCTACACCTTC
TRBV6-4	.	TRBJ1-3	.	CASSDPGGNSGNTIYF	TGTGCCAGCAGTGATCCCGGGGGGAACTCTGGAAACACCATATATTTT
TRBV28	.	TRBJ1-2	TRBD1	CASMGLGETGGYGYTF	TGTGCCAGCATGGGGTTGGGGGAGACAGGGGGCTATGGCTACACCTTC
TRBV28	.	TRBJ2-1	TRBD2	CASSFGLAGSEQFF	TGTGCCAGCAGTTTCGGACTAGCGGGGAGTGAGCAGTTCTTC
TRBV21-1	.	TRBJ1-1	.	CASSSRDRDTEAFF	TGTGCCAGCAGCTCCCGGGACAGGGACACTGAAGCTTTCTTT
TRBV9	.	TRBJ1-1	TRBD1	CASSVDGTDNTEAFF	TGTGCCAGCAGCGTAGACGGGACAGACAACACTGAAGCTTTCTTT
TRBV27	.	TRBJ2-3	TRBD2	CASRTSQRTDTQYF	TGCGCCAGCAGGACTAGCCAACGCACAGATACGCAGTATTTT
TRBV28	.	TRBJ1-5	.	CASTLGVGGRQPQHF	TGTGCCAGCACCCTGGGGGTGGGGGGACGGCAGCCCCAGCATTTT
TRBV7-9	.	TRBJ2-7	.	CASSYHGEQYF	TGTGCCAGCAGCTATCACGGCGAGCAGTACTTC
TRBV7-3	.	TRBJ2-5	TRBD2	CASSPAGVTETQYF	TGTGCCAGCAGCCCCGCGGGGGTGACGGAGACCCAGTACTTC
TRBV30	.	TRBJ2-1	.	CAWSVGPRQFF	TGTGCCTGGAGTGTGGGGCCTCGGCAATTCTTC
TRBV6-5	.	TRBJ2-2	.	CASGRSRAGELFF	TGTGCCAGCGGGCGAAGCAGAGCCGGGGAGCTGTTTTTT
TRBV29-1	.	TRBJ1-1	.	CSVGAVLEAFF	TGCAGCGTTGGGGCAGTACTTGAAGCTTTCTTT
TRBV7-8	.	TRBJ2-4	.	CASSLTLGGRVAKNIQYF	TGTGCCAGCAGCTTAACCCTCGGAGGTCGCGTAGCCAAAAACATTCAGTACTTC
TRBV7-3	once	TRBJ2-5	.	CASSFGVSETQYF	TGTGCCAGCAGCTTCGGGGTCTCAGAGACCCAGTACTTC
TRBV6-5	.	TRBJ2-1	.	CASSPGVSWDNEQFF	TGTGCCAGCAGTCCGGGGGTCTCTTGGGACAATGAGCAGTTCTTC
TRBV6-1	few	TRBJ1-1	.	CASSQAQGIKNTEAFF	TGTGCCAGCAGTCAAGCCCAGGGGATAAAGAACACTGAAGCTTTCTTT
TRBV19	.	TRBJ1-5	.	CASSINGFQPQHF	TGTGCCAGTAGTATTAATGGCTTCCAGCCCCAGCATTTT
TRBV7-9	.	TRBJ2-7	TRBD2	CASRNTSGRARQYF	TGTGCCAGCAGAAATACTAGCGGGAGGGCTAGGCAGTACTTC
TRBV7-9	.	TRBJ2-1	TRBD1	CASSWGQGPLSEQFF	TGTGCCAGCAGCTGGGGACAGGGCCCACTCAGTGAGCAGTTCTTC
TRBV7-6	.	TRBJ2-2	.	CASSLWRAAGLNTGELFF	TGTGCCAGCAGCTTGTGGAGGGCTGCCGGGCTGAACACCGGGGAGCTGTTTTTT
TRBV9	.	TRBJ2-5	.	CASSAGVSGETQYF	TGTGCCAGCAGCGCCGGGGTTTCGGGGGAGACCCAGTACTTC
TRBV5-1	.	TRBJ2-5	TRBD2	CASSLRVAGGQETQYF	TGCGCCAGCAGCTTGAGAGTAGCGGGAGGCCAAGAGACCCAGTACTTC
TRBV2	.	TRBJ2-7	TRBD1	CASSPIPGQGAREQYF	TGTGCCAGCAGTCCTATCCCGGGACAGGGGGCGCGGGAGCAGTACTTC
TRBV28	.	TRBJ1-5	TRBD1	CASVFLGTGNQPQHF	TGTGCCAGCGTCTTCCTCGGGACAGGGAATCAGCCCCAGCATTTT
TRBV5-1	.	TRBJ2-7	TRBD2	CASSSGAGGHEQYF	TGCGCCAGCAGCTCGGGGGCGGGAGGCCACGAGCAGTACTTC
TRBV27	.	TRBJ2-2	.	CASTLGQNTGELFF	TGTGCCAGCACCTTGGGGCAGAACACCGGGGAGCTGTTTTTT
TRBV19	.	TRBJ1-1	.	CASSKGGVGSEAFF	TGTGCCAGTAGTAAAGGAGGGGTAGGGTCTGAAGCTTTCTTT
TRBV25-1	once	TRBJ1-2	TRBD1	CASSEPGTGVGYTF	TGTGCCAGCAGTGAACCCGGGACAGGGGTCGGCTACACCTTC
TRBV30	.	TRBJ2-7	.	CAWSKIRVLTTYEQYF	TGTGCCTGGAGTAAAATCCGGGTCCTAACAACCTACGAGCAGTACTTC
TRBV7-6	once	TRBJ1-3	TRBD1	CASSSRLGTDGNTIYF	TGTGCCAGCAGCTCGAGACTCGGGACAGATGGAAACACCATATATTTT
TRBV11-2	.	TRBJ1-2	.	CASSPVGWGYTF	TGTGCCAGCAGCCCCGTCGGGTGGGGCTACACCTTC
TRBV28	.	TRBJ1-5	.	CASSLQSNQPQHF	TGTGCCAGCAGTTTACAGAGCAATCAGCCCCAGCATTTT
TRBV7-3	.	TRBJ2-7	.	CASSPSGLPYEQYF	TGTGCCAGCAGCCCAAGCGGGCTACCCTACGAGCAGTACTTC
TRBV28	.	TRBJ1-4	.	CASSPTGRRANEKLFF	TGTGCCAGCAGCCCTACAGGGCGCAGGGCTAATGAAAAACTGTTTTTT
TRBV7-9	.	TRBJ2-6	TRBD1	CASSFPGQGAQRVLTF	TGTGCCAGCAGCTTTCCCGGGCAGGGGGCTCAACGCGTCCTGACTTTC
TRBV6-5	.	TRBJ2-7	TRBD2	CASSNSGLATNEQYF	TGTGCCAGCAGTAACTCGGGACTAGCAACGAACGAGCAGTACTTC
TRBV28	once	TRBJ1-2	TRBD1	CASSSRGHYGYTF	TGTGCCAGCAGTTCCAGGGGGCACTATGGCTACACCTTC